These 17 T cell receptor beta chains came from one sample sequenced in a study of technical replicates of blood from a handful of donors. The method was immunoSEQ multiplex PCR; TCRdb's version includes in-frame clones alone and lacks a portion of them. The sample lists roughly 100,000 clones, nearly 96% occurring once. The sample comprised T cells isolated from PBMCs. The receptors were gathered from a human donor in good health.

This chain joins TRBV7-9 and TRBJ1-2; a possible D gene is TRBD1 (6 bases). Trimming left V 5 bases short and J 7 bases short, with 17 bases between. Germline-derived CDR1 and CDR2 are SEHNR and FQNEAQ (reference sequence). The CDR3 has 14 residues. CDR3 amino acids: CASSPTGQSLGYTF. Here the CDR3 DNA reads TGTGCCAGCAGCCCTACAGGACAGAGCCTTGGCTACACCTTC.

The chain employs TRBV27 and TRBJ1-3, with 10 bases that match TRBD1. CDR1 is MNHEY, CDR2 SMNVEV, per germline (reference sequence). CDR3 size: 16 residues. V lost 8 bases and J lost 4; bases outside the gene matches: 11. CDR3 region: CASGRQGAFGGNTIYF. The CDR3 bases are TGTGCCAGCGGAAGACAGGGGGCCTTCGGAGGAAACACCATATATTTT.

The chain has TRBV6-1 and TRBJ1-1; 8 positions agree with TRBD1. Germline trimming cut 4 bases from V and 6 bases from J; bases unmatched to any gene: 10. Germline V CDR1 and CDR2: MNHNS, SASEGT. CDR3 length: 15 amino acids. In DNA form, the CDR3 reads TGTGCCAGCAGTGTAAGACAGGGGAAGTTCCCTGAAGCTTTCTTT. This translates into CASSVRQGKFPEAFF.

V gene TRBV2 combines with J gene TRBJ1-2; weak D call: TRBD1 (6 bases). V lost 3 bases and J lost 1, with 12 bases in between. Germline CDR1 is SNHLY and CDR2 is FYNNEI. The CDR3 contains 15 residues. The CDR3 sequence: CASSDPWTDNYGYTF. The CDR3 coding sequence is TGTGCCAGCAGTGACCCCTGGACAGATAACTATGGCTACACCTTC.

The chain combines TRBV27 with TRBJ2-1, with D possibly matching TRBD1 (5 bases). Germline V CDR1 and CDR2: MNHEY, SMNVEV (reference sequence). Trimming took off 0 bases at V and 3 bases at J, with 12 bases between the two ends. This CDR3 is built from 16 residues. The CDR3: CASSLSGQGRYNEQFF. The CDR3 DNA follows: TGTGCCAGCAGTTTATCGGGGCAGGGCCGCTACAATGAGCAGTTCTTC.

V usage is TRBV10-1 and J usage is TRBJ2-1; 9 bases map to TRBD2. The germline CDR1 and CDR2 sequences are WNHNN and SYGVQD (reference sequence). Trimming removed 1 base from V and 5 bases from J; junction bases left unmatched: 6. The CDR3 extends over 16 amino acids. The CDR3 sequence: CASSELSSGGHNEQFF. CDR3 DNA sequence: TGCGCCAGCAGTGAGTTGAGTAGCGGGGGACACAATGAGCAGTTCTTC.

The gene calls are TRBV6-1 and TRBJ2-3; the D is unclear. Looked up from germline, CDR1 is MNHNS and CDR2 is SASEGT. The germline V and J ends were trimmed by 5 bases and 5 bases, with 8 bases remaining between them. This CDR3 is built from 12 residues. In DNA form, the CDR3 reads TGTGCCAGCAGTCTTCACAGAGATACGCAGTATTTT. Protein sequence: CASSLHRDTQYF.

The chain combines TRBV6-4 with TRBJ1-5; D possibly corresponds to TRBD1 (5 bases). Germline CDR1 is MRHNA and CDR2 is SNTAGT. Trimming shortened V by 0 bases and J by 6 bases, and 9 bases separated the two germline ends. There are 14 residues in the CDR3. CDR3 region: CASSDSRASQPQHF. Here the CDR3 DNA reads TGTGCCAGCAGTGACTCCAGGGCCAGTCAGCCCCAGCATTTT.

The rearrangement joins TRBV11-3 to TRBJ2-1, with D possibly being TRBD1 (5 bases). CDR1 SGHNT and CDR2 YENEEA come from the germline V gene. The V end lost 4 bases, the J end lost 2 bases, and 12 bases lay between the germline ends. The CDR3 runs to 15 residues. CDR3: CASSSPGFPYNEQFF. The CDR3 nucleotides read TGTGCCAGCAGCTCACCAGGGTTTCCCTACAATGAGCAGTTCTTC.

The rearrangement joins TRBV7-3 to TRBJ1-1; D is unresolved. Germline CDR1 is SGHTA and CDR2 is FQGTGA. The CDR3 has 15 amino acids. Trimming shortened V by 2 bases and J by 1 base, and 11 bases separated the two germline ends. The chain's CDR3 is CASSLGRASNTEAFF. As DNA, the CDR3 is TGTGCCAGCAGCTTAGGGAGAGCTTCGAACACTGAAGCTTTCTTT.

The chain employs TRBV4-2 and TRBJ2-2; 9 bases fit TRBD1. The germline V gene has CDR1 LGHNA and CDR2 YNFKEQ. Trimming took 8 bases from V and 5 from J; bases not matched to a gene: 9. The length of the CDR3 is 15 residues. Here the CDR3 reads CASGYRDRETGELFF. CDR3 nucleotide sequence: TGTGCCAGCGGATACCGGGACAGGGAGACCGGGGAGCTGTTTTTT.

The chain combines TRBV18 with TRBJ1-1; D possibly corresponds to TRBD1 (5 bases). CDR3 length equals 15 residues. Trimming removed 0 bases at V and 3 bases at J, with 11 bases between. Germline values: CDR1 KGHSH, CDR2 LQKENI. CDR3 region: CASSPPSRVDTEAFF. The CDR3 DNA follows: TGTGCCAGCTCACCACCGAGCAGGGTGGACACTGAAGCTTTCTTT.

CDR3 in DNA: TGTGCCAGCAGCGTACCGGGAATTATATTCTTC. Amino acids: CASSVPGIIFF. This chain joins TRBV5-4 and TRBJ2-1; D possibly corresponds to TRBD2 (5 bases). Between the trimmed V and J ends, which lost 4 bases and 16 bases, there was a span of 15 bases. Germline CDR1 SGHNT, CDR2 YYREEE (reference sequence). The CDR3 extends over 11 amino acids.

The V gene is TRBV7-6, the J gene TRBJ1-1; D possibly corresponds to TRBD1 (6 bases). V shed 2 bases and J shed 0 bases, with 19 bases lying between them. Germline values: CDR1 SGHVS, CDR2 FNYEAQ. The CDR3 length is 18 residues. CDR3 bases: TGTGCCAGCAGCTTATTGTCCGCGACAGGACCCCTGAACACTGAAGCTTTCTTT. Translated, it gives CASSLLSATGPLNTEAFF.

The rearrangement links TRBV28 to TRBJ2-1, with 9 bases fitting TRBD2. This CDR3 spans 15 amino acids. Losses at the gene ends were 2 bases for V and 4 bases for J; bases not matched to a gene: 3. Germline-derived CDR1 and CDR2 are MDHEN and SYDVKM. CDR3 loop: CASSLSGGPYNEQFF. DNA of the CDR3: TGTGCCAGCAGTTTAAGCGGGGGGCCTTACAATGAGCAGTTCTTC.

The V call is TRBV11-3, the J call TRBJ2-5; 7 nucleotides match TRBD1. Germline V gene lookup returns CDR1 SGHNT and CDR2 YENEEA. The CDR3 consists of 13 residues. V shed 5 bases and J 4 bases; nucleotides not matched to a gene: 4. CDR3: CASSRQGVETQYF. The CDR3 region has the DNA TGTGCCAGCAGCAGACAGGGTGTAGAGACCCAGTACTTC.

This chain uses TRBV6-1 with TRBJ2-1; TRBD2 matches at 10 bases. The V segment lost 4 bases and the J segment 4 bases; nucleotides outside the gene matches: 4. The germline V gene has CDR1 MNHNS and CDR2 SASEGT. The CDR3 length is 15 residues. For the CDR3, the DNA is TGTGCCAGCAGTGTTACTAGCGGGGTATACAATGAGCAGTTCTTC. As protein: CASSVTSGVYNEQFF.